The 27 T cell receptor beta chains below come from one sample, sequenced in a study of shared clonotypes between healthy human individuals. Some clones are missing from TCRdb's copy, which holds only in-frame ones; the method was immunoSEQ multiplex PCR. The data show some 2,500,000 clones, with 93% seen just once and approximately 0.35% held by the top ten. The specimen sequenced was naive CD4+ T cells from PBMCs. The subset denotes: CD45RA+ positively selected. All receptors come from a man between 18 and 35 years old in good health. Some clones in this sample may be carry-over from other donors' samples.

This sequence joins TRBV7-9 and TRBJ2-4; 10 positions match TRBD1. CDR1 is SEHNR and CDR2 is FQNEAQ in the germline V gene (reference sequence). V shed 5 bases and J 2 bases; nucleotides not matched to a gene: 3. The CDR3 consists of 15 residues. The CDR3 protein is CASSMGQGTKNIQYF. Written as DNA, the CDR3 is TGTGCCAGCAGCATGGGACAGGGGACCAAAAACATTCAGTACTTC.

The gene calls are TRBV5-6 and TRBJ1-5; 9 nucleotides agree with TRBD1. The J segment lost 4 bases and the V segment lost 1 base, leaving 15 bases of the junction unmatched. The CDR3 is 19 amino acids. Looked up from germline, CDR1 is SGHDT and CDR2 is YYEEEE. For the CDR3, the DNA is TGTGCCAGCAGCTTGCTTCTATCATCCGGGACAGGGCCGAATCAGCCCCAGCATTTT. Protein sequence: CASSLLLSSGTGPNQPQHF.

The chain carries TRBV7-8 and TRBJ1-2; 8 nucleotides line up with TRBD1. Trimming took 5 bases from V and 4 from J; bases not matched to a gene: 9. The CDR3 consists of 15 residues. CDR1 is SGHVS and CDR2 is FQNEAQ in the germline V gene. CDR3 DNA: TGTGCCAGCAGCCCGAGGGACAGGTCGGGCTATGGCTACACCTTC. This encodes CASSPRDRSGYGYTF.

In this sample, this clone turned up once. The CDR3 protein is CASRAGGATGYEQYF. The CDR3, as DNA: TGTGCCAGCAGAGCGGGAGGGGCCACGGGCTACGAGCAGTACTTC. The chain joins TRBV6-5 to TRBJ2-7; 10 bases are shared with TRBD2. J gave up 3 bases and V 6 bases, and 8 bases lay outside the gene matches. The CDR3 extends over 15 amino acids. Germline V gene lookup returns CDR1 MNHEY and CDR2 SVGAGI.

This clone was picked up one time. This chain uses TRBV7-3 with TRBJ2-1; the match to TRBD2 covers 13 bases. Unmatched junction bases numbered 5, after V lost 5 bases and J lost 7 bases. The CDR3 extends over 15 amino acids. CDR1 and CDR2 (germline): SGHTA, FQGTGA. CDR3 sequence (DNA): TGTGCCAGCAGCAGAGGGACTAGCGGGACGAATGAGCAGTTCTTC. This codes for CASSRGTSGTNEQFF.

The J gene is TRBJ2-7, the V gene TRBV28; perhaps TRBD2 as D (6 bases). Germline V gene lookup returns CDR1 MDHEN and CDR2 SYDVKM. V shed 7 bases and J shed 3 bases, with 19 bases lying between them. The CDR3 has 15 residues. CDR3 in DNA: TGTGCCAGCAATGAACCCGGGACTCAAAACTACGAGCAGTACTTC. Amino acids: CASNEPGTQNYEQYF.

The rearrangement uses TRBV5-1 and TRBJ2-5, with D perhaps matching TRBD1 or TRBD2 (5 bases each). Germline CDR1 SGHRS, CDR2 YFSETQ. Trimming stripped 0 bases from V and 2 bases from J, with 11 bases between. This CDR3 has 15 residues. The CDR3 bases are TGCGCCAGCAGCTTGGAGAGGGGCGGTCAAGAGACCCAGTACTTC. It codes for CASSLERGGQETQYF.

CDR3 region: CASSPNTVNYGYTF. The CDR3 nucleotides are TGCGCCAGCAGCCCCAACACGGTCAACTATGGCTACACCTTC. This chain uses TRBV5-1 with TRBJ1-2, with no clear D. V was shortened by 4 bases and J by 2 bases, with 12 bases between the two germline ends. Germline V lookup: CDR1 SGHRS, CDR2 YFSETQ. The CDR3 is 14 amino acids. The full variable domain, in which reference TRBV5-1 and TRBJ1-2 provide the parts outside the CDR3, is KAGVTQTPRYLIKTRGQQVTLSCSPISGHRSVSWYQQTPGQGLQFLFEYFSETQRNKGNFPGRFSGRQFSNSRSEMNVSTLELGDSALYLCASSPNTVNYGYTFGSGTRLTVV.

This chain's CDR3 is CASSVSMEVGMGIQYF. The CDR3 DNA is TGTGCCAGCAGTGTTAGTATGGAGGTAGGGATGGGCATTCAGTACTTC. The chain uses TRBV2 and TRBJ2-4; the D gene is possibly TRBD2 (5 bases). Per the germline V gene, CDR1 is SNHLY and CDR2 is FYNNEI. The length of the CDR3 is 16 residues. Trimming stripped 4 bases from V and 9 bases from J, with 22 bases between.

The genes are TRBV28 and TRBJ2-1; tentative D call: TRBD1 (5 bases). This CDR3 is 14 amino acids long. Trimming removed 11 bases at V and 0 bases at J, with 14 bases between. Germline CDR1 is MDHEN and CDR2 is SYDVKM. The CDR3 DNA sequence: TGTGCCTGGGGCCGGCTCCCCTCCTACAATGAGCAGTTCTTC. This sequence encodes CAWGRLPSYNEQFF.

The genes are TRBV6-1 and TRBJ1-5; 10 bases are a match to TRBD1. The CDR3 consists of 15 residues. V shed 6 bases, J shed 7 bases, and the junction held 9 bases outside the gene matches. CDR1 and CDR2 from the germline V gene are MNHNS and SASEGT. CDR3 residues: CASSGGTGVSQPQHF. For the CDR3, the DNA is TGTGCCAGCAGCGGAGGGACAGGGGTTAGCCAGCCCCAGCATTTT.

Here the CDR3 reads CASSSKTGLTETQYF. In DNA form, the CDR3 reads TGTGCCAGCAGCTCAAAGACAGGGCTTACGGAGACCCAGTACTTC. The chain recombines TRBV7-2 with TRBJ2-5; 7 positions match TRBD1. V lost 4 bases, J lost 5 bases, and 10 bases stayed unmatched. The germline gives CDR1 SGHTA, CDR2 FQGNSA. The CDR3 totals 15 residues.

V usage is TRBV10-1 and J usage is TRBJ2-3; D is tentatively TRBD1 or TRBD2 (5 bases each). Trimming shortened V by 6 bases and J by 0 bases, and 10 bases separated the two germline ends. This CDR3 contains 14 residues. Germline CDR1 and CDR2: WNHNN and SYGVQD (reference sequence). In nucleotides, the CDR3 is TGCGCCAGCAGCGGGGCAGAGAGCACAGATACGCAGTATTTT. Translation: CASSGAESTDTQYF.

The V and J genes are TRBV21-1 and TRBJ1-3. TRBV21-1 is labeled a pseudogene. This CDR3 contains 15 residues. The CDR3 coding sequence is TGTGCCAGCAGCCCAGCATATACCTCTGGAAACACCATATATTTT. It is translated as CASSPAYTSGNTIYF.

V and J are TRBV5-4 and TRBJ1-1, with 8 positions matching TRBD1. V was pared by 0 bases and J by 3 bases, with 1 base of the junction left unmatched. The CDR3 consists of 14 residues. Germline CDR1 is SGHNT and CDR2 is YYREEE (reference sequence). The CDR3 DNA is TGTGCCAGCAGCTTGGGCAGGGGGCACACTGAAGCTTTCTTT. The encoded protein is CASSLGRGHTEAFF.

This chain links TRBV19 with TRBJ1-3, with 12 bases fitting TRBD1. This CDR3 contains 15 residues. The germline gives CDR1 LNHDA, CDR2 SQIVND (reference sequence). V lost 8 bases and J lost 4; bases outside the gene matches: 6. The CDR3 nucleotides are TGTGCCAGTGTGGGACAGGGGGCGCGGGGAAACACCATATATTTT. It is translated as CASVGQGARGNTIYF.

The chain couples TRBV7-8 to TRBJ2-3; either TRBD1 or TRBD2 may supply D (5 bases each). In germline, CDR1 is SGHVS, CDR2 FQNEAQ. The CDR3 has 14 amino acids. The V gene lost 7 bases and the J gene lost 2 bases, with 13 bases spanning the gap. The DNA for the CDR3 is TGTGCCAGCAAAGTAGGGACCCACACAGATACGCAGTATTTT. Translated, it gives CASKVGTHTDTQYF.

The chain links TRBV7-2 to TRBJ2-1; a possible D gene is TRBD2 (6 bases). The CDR3 covers 15 residues. Trimming pared 4 bases from V and 0 bases from J, leaving 10 bases between. Germline CDR1 reads SGHTA; CDR2 reads FQGNSA. The CDR3 sequence: CASSSRGPSYNEQFF. The CDR3 bases are TGTGCCAGCAGCTCGCGGGGACCCTCCTACAATGAGCAGTTCTTC.

This chain uses TRBV19 with TRBJ1-2; no clear D gene. This CDR3 spans 14 amino acids. V was trimmed by 3 bases and J by 2 bases, leaving 10 bases between them. Germline CDR1 LNHDA, CDR2 SQIVND (reference sequence). As DNA, the CDR3 is TGTGCCAGTAGTATCCCAGGACCAAACTATGGCTACACCTTC. Translating it yields CASSIPGPNYGYTF.

On this clone: Other nucleotide sequences in the sample specify the same CDR3. V and J are TRBV30 and TRBJ2-1; tentatively, D is TRBD2 (6 bases). Germline V gene lookup returns CDR1 GTSNPN and CDR2 SVGIG (reference sequence). CDR3 length: 15 residues. Trimming removed 1 base at V and 0 bases at J, with 10 bases between. CDR3 sequence reads: CAWSAGGSSYNEQFF. CDR3 nucleotide sequence: TGTGCCTGGAGTGCCGGGGGAAGCTCCTACAATGAGCAGTTCTTC.

The rearrangement links TRBV11-1 to TRBJ2-1; 7 bases are a match to TRBD2. There are 19 residues in the CDR3. Germline-derived CDR1 and CDR2 are SGHAT and FQDESV (reference sequence). The J segment lost 0 bases and the V segment lost 2 bases, leaving 13 bases of the junction unmatched. In nucleotides, the CDR3 is TGTGCCAGCAGCTTACGGGGGGTCGGGGGTCCAAGCTCCTACAATGAGCAGTTCTTC. Translating gives CASSLRGVGGPSSYNEQFF.

The gene calls are TRBV28 and TRBJ1-4; unclear D gene. CDR1 and CDR2 from the germline V gene are MDHEN and SYDVKM. This CDR3 is 15 amino acids long. Deletions cut 4 bases from V and 6 bases from J, with 15 bases between. The CDR3 nucleotides are TGTGCCAGCAGTTCCCGTTTTTTTGGCGATGAAAAACTGTTTTTT. Its translation is CASSSRFFGDEKLFF.

The chain links TRBV9 to TRBJ2-6, with D hard to call. This CDR3 region has 17 residues. Per germline, CDR1 SGDLS and CDR2 YYNGEE. V lost 0 bases, J lost 2 bases, and 12 bases lay in between. CDR3 sequence reads: CASSVDPVRPGANVLTF. The CDR3 nucleotides read TGTGCCAGCAGCGTAGATCCCGTCCGCCCTGGGGCCAACGTCCTGACTTTC.

The chain combines TRBV5-1 with TRBJ1-3, with D possibly matching TRBD1 (5 bases). Germline V gene lookup returns CDR1 SGHRS and CDR2 YFSETQ. Trimming removed 5 bases from V and 0 bases from J, with 12 bases in between. The CDR3 runs 15 residues. The CDR3 bases are TGCGCCAGCAGGTCCGCAGGGCTCTCTGGAAACACCATATATTTT. This translates into CASRSAGLSGNTIYF.

The chain recombines TRBV9 with TRBJ2-5, with 14 bases that match TRBD2. Germline lookup yields CDR1 SGDLS and CDR2 YYNGEE. This CDR3 has 15 residues. V trimming: 4 bases; J trimming: 4 bases; junction bases outside the gene matches: 3. The CDR3 DNA sequence: TGTGCCAGCAGCCTGGGACTAGCGGGAGCAGAGACCCAGTACTTC. It codes for CASSLGLAGAETQYF.

V gene TRBV21-1 combines with J gene TRBJ2-7; the table's TRBD1 call for D was not verified on the DNA. TRBV21-1 is reported as a pseudogene. The length of the CDR3 is 16 residues. CDR3: CASSKARDRETDEQYF. The CDR3 region has the DNA TGTGCCAGCAGCAAGGCCCGGGACAGGGAAACGGACGAGCAGTACTTC.

V usage is TRBV9 and J usage is TRBJ1-1; no reliable D call. The germline CDR1 and CDR2 sequences are SGDLS and YYNGEE. Trimming pared 4 bases from V and 1 base from J, leaving 8 bases between. The CDR3 runs to 13 residues. The CDR3 loop is CASSTSRNTEAFF. CDR3 bases: TGTGCCAGCAGCACTTCAAGGAACACTGAAGCTTTCTTT.